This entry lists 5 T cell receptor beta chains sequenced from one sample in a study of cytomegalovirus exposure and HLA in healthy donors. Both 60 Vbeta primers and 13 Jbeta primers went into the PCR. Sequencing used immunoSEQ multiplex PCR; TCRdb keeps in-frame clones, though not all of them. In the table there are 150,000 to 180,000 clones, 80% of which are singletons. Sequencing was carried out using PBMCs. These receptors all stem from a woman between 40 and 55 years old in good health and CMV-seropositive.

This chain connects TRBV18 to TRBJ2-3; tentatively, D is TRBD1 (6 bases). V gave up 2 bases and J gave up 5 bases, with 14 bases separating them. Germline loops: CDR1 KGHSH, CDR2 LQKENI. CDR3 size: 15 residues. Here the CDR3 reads CASSPTGTFVDTQYF. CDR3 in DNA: TGTGCCAGCTCACCAACCGGGACATTTGTAGATACGCAGTATTTT.

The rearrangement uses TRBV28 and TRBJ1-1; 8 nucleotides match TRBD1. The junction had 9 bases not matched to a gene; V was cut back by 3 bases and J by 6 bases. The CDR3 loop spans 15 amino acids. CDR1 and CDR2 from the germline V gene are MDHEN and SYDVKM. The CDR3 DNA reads TGTGCCAGCAGTTTCCAGACAGGGGCCTCGCCTGAAGCTTTCTTT. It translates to CASSFQTGASPEAFF.

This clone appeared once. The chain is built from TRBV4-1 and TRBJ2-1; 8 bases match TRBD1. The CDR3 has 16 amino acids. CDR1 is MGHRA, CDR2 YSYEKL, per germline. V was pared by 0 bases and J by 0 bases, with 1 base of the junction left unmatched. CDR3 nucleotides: TGCGCCAGCAGCCAAGAGACAGGGGACTCCTACAATGAGCAGTTCTTC. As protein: CASSQETGDSYNEQFF.

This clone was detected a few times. Here the CDR3 DNA reads TGTGCCAGCCTGAGTACAGGGGGCGCAGGGCTCTATGGCTACACCTTC. Amino acid sequence: CASLSTGGAGLYGYTF. The chain combines TRBV6-6 with TRBJ1-2, with 9 bases aligning to TRBD1. The CDR3 consists of 16 residues. Germline V gene sequence: CDR1 MNHNY, CDR2 SVGAGI (reference sequence). Trimming cost V 8 bases and J 4 bases; bases outside gene matches: 14.

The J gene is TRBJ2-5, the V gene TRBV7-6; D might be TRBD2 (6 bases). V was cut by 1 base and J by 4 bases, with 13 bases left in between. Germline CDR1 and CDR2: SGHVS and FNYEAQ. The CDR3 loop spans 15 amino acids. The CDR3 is CASSLVAGSPETQYF. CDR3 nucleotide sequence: TGTGCCAGCAGCTTAGTTGCGGGATCCCCAGAGACCCAGTACTTC. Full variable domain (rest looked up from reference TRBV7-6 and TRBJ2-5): GAGVSQSPRYKVTKRGQDVALRCDPISGHVSLYWYRQALGQGPEFLTYFNYEAQQDKSGLPNDRFSAERPEGSISTLTIQRTEQRDSAMYRCASSLVAGSPETQYFGPGTRLLVL.